Here is one TCR beta chain with its context. The data belong to a study of blood T cell repertoires in COVID-19. Per the original data handling: Reference gene primer amplification gave nucleated cell count estimates. Repertoires were generated with immunoSEQ multiplex PCR, while TCRdb's copy carries only in-frame clones and drops some. V, J and clone size derive from that table, while D and trimming were established from the DNA sequence. The sample includes a few hundred thousand clones, around 87% of them seen just once. Germline V gene sequence: CDR1 LGHDT, CDR2 YNNKEL (reference sequence). J lost 0 bases, V lost 4 bases, and 7 bases had no gene match. There are 16 residues in the CDR3.

The rearrangement uses TRBV3-1 (or the pseudogene TRBV3-2) and TRBJ1-2, with TRBD1 matching 8 bases. The material sequenced was PBMCs or T cells enriched from blood (not recorded which). The TCR originated in a man younger than 40 who had recovered from COVID-19. The CDR3: CASSPWDRPSNYGYTF. In DNA form, the CDR3 reads TGTGCCAGCAGCCCATGGGACAGGCCCTCTAACTATGGCTACACCTTC.